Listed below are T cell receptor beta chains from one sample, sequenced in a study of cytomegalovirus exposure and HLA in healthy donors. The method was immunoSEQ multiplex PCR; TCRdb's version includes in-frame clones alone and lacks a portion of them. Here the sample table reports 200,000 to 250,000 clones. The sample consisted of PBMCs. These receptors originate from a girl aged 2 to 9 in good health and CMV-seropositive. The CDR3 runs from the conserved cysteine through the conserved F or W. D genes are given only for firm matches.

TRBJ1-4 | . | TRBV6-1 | CASSEGGWGYEKLFF | TGTGCCAGCAGTGAAGGAGGGTGGGGTTATGAAAAACTGTTTTTT
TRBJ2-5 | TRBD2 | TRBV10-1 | CASSATSGSGEETQYF | TGCGCCAGCAGTGCGACTAGCGGGAGTGGGGAAGAGACCCAGTACTTC
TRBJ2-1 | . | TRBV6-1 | CASKGPGEQFF | TGTGCCAGCAAGGGGCCTGGTGAGCAGTTCTTC
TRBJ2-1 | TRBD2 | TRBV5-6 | CASSLGGGLAGESGNEQFF | TGTGCCAGCAGCTTGGGTGGAGGGTTAGCGGGAGAGAGTGGCAATGAGCAGTTCTTC
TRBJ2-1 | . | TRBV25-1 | CASSEFGVGSGSYNEQFF | TGTGCCAGCAGTGAATTCGGGGTCGGGAGCGGGTCCTACAATGAGCAGTTCTTC
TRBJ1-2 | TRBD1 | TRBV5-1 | CASSGGQGANYGYTF | TGCGCCAGCAGCGGAGGACAGGGGGCTAACTATGGCTACACCTTC
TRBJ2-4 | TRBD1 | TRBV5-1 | CASSSAGQGLNIQYF | TGCGCCAGCAGCTCGGCGGGACAGGGGTTGAACATTCAGTACTTC
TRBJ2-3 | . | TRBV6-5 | CASSYSGVDGDTQYF | TGTGCCAGCAGTTACTCAGGGGTGGACGGAGATACGCAGTATTTT
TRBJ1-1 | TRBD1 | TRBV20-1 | CSVGWDREAFF | TGCAGCGTCGGCTGGGACAGGGAAGCTTTCTTT
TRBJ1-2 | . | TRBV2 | CASSEGGGSNYGYTF | TGTGCCAGCAGTGAAGGGGGAGGGTCGAACTATGGCTACACCTTC
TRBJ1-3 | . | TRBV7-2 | CASSLVPSLSGNTIYF | TGTGCCAGCAGCTTAGTTCCGAGTCTCTCTGGAAACACCATATATTTT
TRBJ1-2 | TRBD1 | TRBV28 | CASRGTGGGGIYGYTF | TGTGCCAGCAGGGGTACAGGGGGCGGAGGGATCTATGGCTACACCTTC
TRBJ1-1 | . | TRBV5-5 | CASSFLFAVSQAFF | TGTGCCAGCAGCTTCCTATTTGCTGTTTCGCAAGCTTTCTTT
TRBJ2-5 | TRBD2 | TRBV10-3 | CAISDKLAGGGEQYF | TGTGCCATCAGTGATAAACTAGCGGGAGGGGGTGAGCAGTACTTC
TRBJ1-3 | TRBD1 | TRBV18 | CASSPRQGSDFFSGNTIYF | TGTGCCAGCTCACCGAGACAGGGGTCCGACTTCTTCTCTGGAAACACCATATATTTT
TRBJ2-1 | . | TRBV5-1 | CASSLAGEQFF | TGCGCCAGCAGCTTGGCGGGTGAGCAGTTCTTC
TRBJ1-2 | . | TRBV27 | CASSQQGFGYGYTF | TGTGCCAGCAGCCAACAGGGATTTGGCTATGGCTACACCTTC
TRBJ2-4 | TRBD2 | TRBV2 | CAIRTSGNIQYF | TGTGCCATCCGGACTAGCGGGAACATTCAGTACTTC
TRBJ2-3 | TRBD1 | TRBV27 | CASKRWTGDTDTQYF | TGTGCCAGCAAAAGATGGACAGGAGACACAGATACGCAGTATTTT
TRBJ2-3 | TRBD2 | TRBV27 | CASSLLIAGPDTQYF | TGTGCCAGCAGTTTGTTAATAGCGGGACCAGATACGCAGTATTTT
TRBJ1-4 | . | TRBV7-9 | CASSSTTAEKLFF | TGTGCCAGCAGCTCTACTACCGCTGAAAAACTGTTTTTT
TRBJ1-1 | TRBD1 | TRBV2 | CASRQGAAFF | TGTGCCAGCAGGCAGGGGGCAGCTTTCTTT
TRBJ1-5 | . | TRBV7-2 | CASSLAGFQPQHF | TGTGCCAGCAGCTTGGCGGGTTTTCAGCCCCAGCATTTT
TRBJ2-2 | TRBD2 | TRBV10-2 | CASSGILAGVADTGELFF | TGCGCCAGCAGTGGCATACTAGCGGGAGTTGCGGACACCGGGGAGCTGTTTTTT
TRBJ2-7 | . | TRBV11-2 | CASSLKAVSYEQYF | TGTGCCAGCAGCTTAAAAGCGGTATCCTACGAGCAGTACTTC
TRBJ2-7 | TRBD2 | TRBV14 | CASSQGTSGPYEQYF | TGTGCCAGCAGCCAAGGAACTAGCGGGCCCTACGAGCAGTACTTC
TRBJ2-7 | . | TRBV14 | CASSRSHGGYEQYF | TGTGCCAGCAGCCGTTCCCACGGCGGGTACGAGCAGTACTTC
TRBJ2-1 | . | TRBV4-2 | CASSQDIANEQFF | TGTGCCAGCAGCCAAGATATAGCCAATGAGCAGTTCTTC
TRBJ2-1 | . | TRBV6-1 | CASSEQQGSLGFSYNEQFF | TGTGCCAGCAGTGAACAACAGGGAAGCTTGGGATTCTCCTACAATGAGCAGTTCTTC
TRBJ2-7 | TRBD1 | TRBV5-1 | CASSSGTGINSYEQYF | TGCGCCAGCAGCTCCGGGACAGGGATTAACTCCTACGAGCAGTACTTC
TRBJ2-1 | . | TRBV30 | CAWRGHGDEQFF | TGTGCCTGGAGGGGACACGGCGATGAGCAGTTCTTC
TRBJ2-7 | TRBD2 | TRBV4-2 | CASSQVGTSGMYEQYF | TGTGCCAGCAGCCAAGTTGGAACTAGCGGGATGTACGAGCAGTACTTC
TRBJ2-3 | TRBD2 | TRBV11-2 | CASSHSGSRSDTQYF | TGTGCCAGCAGCCACAGCGGGAGTCGTTCAGATACGCAGTATTTT
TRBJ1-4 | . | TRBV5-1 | CASSSGATNEKLFF | TGCGCCAGCAGCTCGGGAGCAACTAATGAAAAACTGTTTTTT
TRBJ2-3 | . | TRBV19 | CASSILPGSGTDTQYF | TGTGCCAGTAGTATCCTGCCCGGGAGTGGGACAGATACGCAGTATTTT
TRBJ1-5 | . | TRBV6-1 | CASRTGIGNQPQHF | TGTGCCAGCAGAACAGGGATAGGCAATCAGCCCCAGCATTTT
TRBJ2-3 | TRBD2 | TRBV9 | CASSASGRTDTQYF | TGTGCCAGCAGCGCGAGCGGGAGGACAGATACGCAGTATTTT
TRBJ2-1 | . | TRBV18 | CASSPEGRGHNEQFF | TGTGCCAGCTCACCGGAGGGGAGAGGGCACAATGAGCAGTTCTTC
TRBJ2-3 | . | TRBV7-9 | CASSFPRRGGTDTQYF | TGTGCCAGCAGCTTTCCCCGAAGGGGTGGGACAGATACGCAGTATTTT
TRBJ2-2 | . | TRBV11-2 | CASSWKAARTGELFF | TGTGCCAGCAGCTGGAAGGCTGCGAGGACCGGGGAGCTGTTTTTT
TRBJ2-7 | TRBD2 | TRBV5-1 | CASSLALAGGSYEQYF | TGCGCCAGCAGCTTGGCACTAGCGGGAGGTTCCTACGAGCAGTACTTC
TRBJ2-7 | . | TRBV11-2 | CATTGASPYEQYF | TGTGCCACCACGGGAGCGTCTCCCTACGAGCAGTACTTC
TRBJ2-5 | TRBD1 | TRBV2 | CASSPEDRAKLHF | TGTGCCAGCAGCCCCGAGGACAGGGCTAAACTACACTTC
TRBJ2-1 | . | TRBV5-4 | CASRITGSGDNEQFF | TGTGCCAGCAGAATAACGGGGAGTGGCGACAATGAGCAGTTCTTC
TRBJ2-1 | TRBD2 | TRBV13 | CASSLLAGAAEQFF | TGTGCCAGCAGCTTATTGGCGGGAGCCGCTGAGCAGTTCTTC
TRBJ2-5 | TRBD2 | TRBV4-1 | CASSQDWDGRELETQYF | TGCGCCAGCAGCCAAGACTGGGACGGGAGGGAGTTGGAGACCCAGTACTTC
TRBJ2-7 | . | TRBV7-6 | CASSLERGSSYEQYF | TGTGCCAGCAGCTTAGAAAGGGGGAGCTCCTACGAGCAGTACTTC
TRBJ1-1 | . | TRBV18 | CASSPGSPNTEAFF | TGTGCCAGCTCACCAGGGAGTCCCAACACTGAAGCTTTCTTT
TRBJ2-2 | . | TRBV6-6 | CASSYTSTIYTGELFF | TGTGCCAGCAGTTACACCTCGACAATATACACCGGGGAGCTGTTTTTT
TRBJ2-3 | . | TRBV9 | CASSAYSERKTDTQYF | TGTGCCAGCAGCGCTTATAGCGAGAGAAAGACAGATACGCAGTATTTT
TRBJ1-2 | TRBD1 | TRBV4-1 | CASSLGTEFNYGYTF | TGCGCCAGCAGCCTCGGGACAGAATTTAACTATGGCTACACCTTC
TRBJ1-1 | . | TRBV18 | CASSLDHRGNTEAFF | TGTGCCAGCTCACTAGACCACCGGGGGAACACTGAAGCTTTCTTT
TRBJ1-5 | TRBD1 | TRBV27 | CASSLSGTGDMNQPQHF | TGTGCCAGCAGTTTATCCGGGACAGGGGATATGAATCAGCCCCAGCATTTT
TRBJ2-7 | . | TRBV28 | CASSPHYEQYF | TGTGCCAGCAGTCCCCACTACGAGCAGTACTTC
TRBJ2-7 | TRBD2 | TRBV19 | CASSPREGLYEQYF | TGTGCCAGTAGTCCTCGGGAGGGGTTGTACGAGCAGTACTTC
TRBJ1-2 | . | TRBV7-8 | CASSLSPAGRGGYTF | TGTGCCAGCAGCTTATCCCCAGCAGGGAGGGGTGGCTACACCTTC
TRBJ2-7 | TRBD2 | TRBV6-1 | CASSEGWEGYEQYF | TGTGCCAGCAGTGAAGGGTGGGAGGGCTACGAGCAGTACTTC
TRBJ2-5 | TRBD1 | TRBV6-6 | CASSPTGGGETQYF | TGTGCCAGCAGCCCTACAGGGGGCGGAGAGACCCAGTACTTC
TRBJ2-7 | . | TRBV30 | CAWRFGGPAYEQYF | TGTGCCTGGAGATTTGGCGGGCCCGCCTACGAGCAGTACTTC